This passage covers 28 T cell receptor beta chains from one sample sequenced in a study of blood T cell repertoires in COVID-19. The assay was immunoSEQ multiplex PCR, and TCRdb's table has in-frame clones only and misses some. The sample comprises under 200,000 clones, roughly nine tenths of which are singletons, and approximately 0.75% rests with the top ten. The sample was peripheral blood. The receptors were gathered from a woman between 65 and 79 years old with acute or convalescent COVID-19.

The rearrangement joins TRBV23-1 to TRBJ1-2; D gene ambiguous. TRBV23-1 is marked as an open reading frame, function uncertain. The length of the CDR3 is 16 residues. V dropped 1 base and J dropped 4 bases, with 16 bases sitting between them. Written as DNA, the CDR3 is TGCGCCAGCAGTCAATGTGGGGTTTCGGGATTCTATGGCTACACCTTC. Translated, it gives CASSQCGVSGFYGYTF.

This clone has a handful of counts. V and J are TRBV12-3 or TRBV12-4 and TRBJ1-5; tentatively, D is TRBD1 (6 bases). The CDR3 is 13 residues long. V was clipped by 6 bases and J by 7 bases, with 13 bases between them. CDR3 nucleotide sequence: TGTGCCAGCAGGAAGGGGGAGGGACAGCCCCAGCATTTT. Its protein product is CASRKGEGQPQHF.

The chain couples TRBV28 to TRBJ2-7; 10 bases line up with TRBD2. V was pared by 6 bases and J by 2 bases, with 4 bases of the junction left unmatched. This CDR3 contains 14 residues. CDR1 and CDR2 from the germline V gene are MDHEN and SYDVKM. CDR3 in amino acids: CASSLAGGPYEQYF. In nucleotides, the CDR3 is TGTGCCAGCAGCTTAGCGGGAGGCCCCTACGAGCAGTACTTC.

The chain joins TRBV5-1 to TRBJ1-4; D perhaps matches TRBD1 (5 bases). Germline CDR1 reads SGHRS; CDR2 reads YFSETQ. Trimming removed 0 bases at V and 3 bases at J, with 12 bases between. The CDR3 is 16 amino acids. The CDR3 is CASSLDLGGSNEKLFF. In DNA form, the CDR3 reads TGCGCCAGCAGCTTGGATTTGGGGGGGTCTAATGAAAAACTGTTTTTT.

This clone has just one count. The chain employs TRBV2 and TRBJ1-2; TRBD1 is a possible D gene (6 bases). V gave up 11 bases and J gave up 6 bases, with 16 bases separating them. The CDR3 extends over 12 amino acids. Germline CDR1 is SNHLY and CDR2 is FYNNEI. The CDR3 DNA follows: TGTGCCGTTCAGGGGTTCACCGATGGCTACACCTTC. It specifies CAVQGFTDGYTF.

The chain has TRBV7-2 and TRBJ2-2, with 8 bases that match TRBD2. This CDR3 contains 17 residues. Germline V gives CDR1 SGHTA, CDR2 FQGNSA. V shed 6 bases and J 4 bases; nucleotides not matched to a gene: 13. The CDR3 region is CASRAFLAGGSTGELFF. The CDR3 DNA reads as TGTGCCAGCAGGGCTTTTCTTGCGGGGGGTAGCACCGGGGAGCTGTTTTTT. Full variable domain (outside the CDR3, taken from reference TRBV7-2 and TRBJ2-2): GAGVSQSPSNKVTEKGKDVELRCDPISGHTALYWYRQSLGQGLEFLIYFQGNSAPDKSGLPSDRFSAERTGGSVSTLTIQRTQQEDSAVYLCASRAFLAGGSTGELFFGEGSRLTVL.

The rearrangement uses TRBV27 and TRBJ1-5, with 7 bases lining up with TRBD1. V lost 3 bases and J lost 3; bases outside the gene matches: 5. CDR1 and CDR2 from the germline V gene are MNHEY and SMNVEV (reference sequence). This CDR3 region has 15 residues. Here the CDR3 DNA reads TGTGCCAGCAGTTTGGAGGGGGCTCCCAATCAGCCCCAGCATTTT. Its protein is CASSLEGAPNQPQHF.

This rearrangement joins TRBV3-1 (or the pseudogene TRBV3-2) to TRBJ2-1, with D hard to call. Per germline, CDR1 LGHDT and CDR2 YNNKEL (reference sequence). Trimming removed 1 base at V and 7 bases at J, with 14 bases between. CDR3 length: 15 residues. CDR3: CASSQGLSPSNEQFF. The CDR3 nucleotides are TGTGCCAGCAGCCAAGGCTTGAGCCCATCAAATGAGCAGTTCTTC.

The CDR3 sequence: CASSAGTGRESPLHF. CDR3 coding DNA: TGCGCCAGCAGCGCAGGGACAGGGAGGGAGTCACCCCTCCACTTT. This chain joins TRBV5-1 and TRBJ1-6; 9 positions agree with TRBD1. Germline V gene data show CDR1 as SGHRS and CDR2 as YFSETQ. The ends lost 4 bases at V and 10 bases at J; junction bases unmatched: 9. The CDR3 has 15 amino acids. The whole variable domain, remainder taken from reference TRBV5-1 and TRBJ1-6, is KAGVTQTPRYLIKTRGQQVTLSCSPISGHRSVSWYQQTPGQGLQFLFEYFSETQRNKGNFPGRFSGRQFSNSRSEMNVSTLELGDSALYLCASSAGTGRESPLHFGNGTRLTVT.

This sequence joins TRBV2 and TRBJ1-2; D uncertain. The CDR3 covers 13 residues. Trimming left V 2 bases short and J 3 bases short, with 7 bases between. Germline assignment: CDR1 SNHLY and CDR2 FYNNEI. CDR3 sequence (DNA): TGTGCCAGCAGTGAATCCGGTTACTATGGCTACACCTTC. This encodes CASSESGYYGYTF.

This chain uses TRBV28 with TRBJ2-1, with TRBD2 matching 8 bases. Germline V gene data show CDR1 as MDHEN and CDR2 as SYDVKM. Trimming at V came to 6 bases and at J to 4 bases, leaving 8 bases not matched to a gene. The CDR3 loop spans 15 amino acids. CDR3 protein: CASRLRGATYNEQFF. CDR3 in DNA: TGTGCCAGCAGGCTGCGGGGGGCGACATACAATGAGCAGTTCTTC.

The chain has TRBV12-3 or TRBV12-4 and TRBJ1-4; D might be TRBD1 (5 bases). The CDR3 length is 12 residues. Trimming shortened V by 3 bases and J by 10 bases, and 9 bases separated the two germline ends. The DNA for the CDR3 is TGTGCCAGCAGTTTTATCGGGGGAAAACTGTTTTTT. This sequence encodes CASSFIGGKLFF.

For the CDR3, the DNA is TGTGCCAGCAGCCTTGACGGACAGCCCTATCAGCCCCAGCATTTT. Translation: CASSLDGQPYQPQHF. The chain employs TRBV5-5 and TRBJ1-5; possible D gene TRBD1, 6 bases. V lost 4 bases to trimming and J lost 5 bases, with 16 bases between them. CDR3 length: 15 amino acids. Germline V gives CDR1 SGHKS, CDR2 YYEKEE (reference sequence).

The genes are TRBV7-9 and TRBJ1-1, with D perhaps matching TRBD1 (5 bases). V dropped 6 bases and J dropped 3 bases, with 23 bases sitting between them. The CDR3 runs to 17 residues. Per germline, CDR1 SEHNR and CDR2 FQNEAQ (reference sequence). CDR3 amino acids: CASRRDPSGLGHTEAFF. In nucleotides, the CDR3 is TGTGCCAGCAGGCGGGACCCATCGGGTCTAGGACACACTGAAGCTTTCTTT.

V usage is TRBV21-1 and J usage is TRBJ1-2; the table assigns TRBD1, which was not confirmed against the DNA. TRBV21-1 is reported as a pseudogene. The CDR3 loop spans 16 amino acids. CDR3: CASSNRGQGTDYGYTF. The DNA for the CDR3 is TGTGCCAGCAGCAACAGGGGACAGGGGACGGACTATGGCTACACCTTC.

In DNA form, the CDR3 reads TGTGCCAGCAGTGAATTAGGACAGGGTTCCGGGGAGCTGTTTTTT. It codes for CASSELGQGSGELFF. The chain has TRBV2 and TRBJ2-2; 8 positions agree with TRBD1. Germline loops: CDR1 SNHLY, CDR2 FYNNEI. CDR3 length: 15 amino acids. Trimming took 2 bases from V and 6 from J; bases not matched to a gene: 5.

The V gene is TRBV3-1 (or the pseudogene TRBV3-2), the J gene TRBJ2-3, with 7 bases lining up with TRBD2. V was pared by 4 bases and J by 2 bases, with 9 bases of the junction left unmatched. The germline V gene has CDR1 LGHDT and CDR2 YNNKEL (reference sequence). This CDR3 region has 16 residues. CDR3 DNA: TGTGCCAGCAGCCCGGGACGGGGGAGGGACACAGATACGCAGTATTTT. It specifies CASSPGRGRDTDTQYF.

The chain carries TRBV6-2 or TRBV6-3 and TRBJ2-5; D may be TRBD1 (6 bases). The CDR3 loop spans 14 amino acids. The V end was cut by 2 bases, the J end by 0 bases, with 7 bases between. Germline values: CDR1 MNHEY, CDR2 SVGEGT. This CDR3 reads CASSYQGYQETQYF. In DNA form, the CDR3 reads TGTGCCAGCAGTTACCAGGGGTACCAAGAGACCCAGTACTTC.

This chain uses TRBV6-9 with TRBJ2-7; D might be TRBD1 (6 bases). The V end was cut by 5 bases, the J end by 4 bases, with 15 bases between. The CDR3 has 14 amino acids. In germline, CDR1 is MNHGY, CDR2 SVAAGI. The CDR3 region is CASSPRQEEYEQYF. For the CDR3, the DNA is TGTGCCAGCAGTCCACGACAGGAGGAGTACGAGCAGTACTTC.

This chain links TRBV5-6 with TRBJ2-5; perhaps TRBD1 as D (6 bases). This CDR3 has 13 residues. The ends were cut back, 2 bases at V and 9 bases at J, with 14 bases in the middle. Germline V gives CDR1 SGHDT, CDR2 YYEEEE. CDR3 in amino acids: CASSFWTAASQYF. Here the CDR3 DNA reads TGTGCCAGCAGCTTTTGGACAGCCGCTTCCCAGTACTTC.

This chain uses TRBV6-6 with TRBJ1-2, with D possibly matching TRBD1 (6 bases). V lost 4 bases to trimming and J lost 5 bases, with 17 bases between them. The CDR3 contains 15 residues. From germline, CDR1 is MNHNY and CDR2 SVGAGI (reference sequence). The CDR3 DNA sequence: TGTGCCAGCAGTTTTTCTCCCGGGACACCTTATGGCTACACCTTC. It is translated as CASSFSPGTPYGYTF.

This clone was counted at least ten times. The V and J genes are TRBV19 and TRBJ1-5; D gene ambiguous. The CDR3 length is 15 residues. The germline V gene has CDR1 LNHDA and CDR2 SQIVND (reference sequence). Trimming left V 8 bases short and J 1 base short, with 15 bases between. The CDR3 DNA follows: TGTGCCAGTGGAACTTCGGAGGGAAGCAATCAGCCCCAGCATTTT. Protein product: CASGTSEGSNQPQHF.

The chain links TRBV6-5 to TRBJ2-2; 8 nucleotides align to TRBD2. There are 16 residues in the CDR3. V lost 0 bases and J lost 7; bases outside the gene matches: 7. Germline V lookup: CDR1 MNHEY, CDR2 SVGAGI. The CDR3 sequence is CASSYSGAGAFGELFF. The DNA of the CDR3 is TGTGCCAGCAGTTACTCGGGAGCGGGGGCATTCGGGGAGCTGTTTTTT.

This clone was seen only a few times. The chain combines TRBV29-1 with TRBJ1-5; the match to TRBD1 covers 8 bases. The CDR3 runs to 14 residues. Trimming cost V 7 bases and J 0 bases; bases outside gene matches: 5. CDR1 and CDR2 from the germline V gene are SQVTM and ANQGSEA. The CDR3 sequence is CSGSQGDSNQPQHF. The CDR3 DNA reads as TGCAGCGGATCACAGGGGGATAGCAATCAGCCCCAGCATTTT.

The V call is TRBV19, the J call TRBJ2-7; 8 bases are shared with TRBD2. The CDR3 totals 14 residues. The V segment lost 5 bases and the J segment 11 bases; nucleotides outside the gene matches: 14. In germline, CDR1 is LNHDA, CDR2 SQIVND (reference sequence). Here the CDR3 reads CASSETQTSGTEYF. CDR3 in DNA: TGTGCCAGTAGTGAGACCCAAACTAGCGGAACGGAGTACTTC.

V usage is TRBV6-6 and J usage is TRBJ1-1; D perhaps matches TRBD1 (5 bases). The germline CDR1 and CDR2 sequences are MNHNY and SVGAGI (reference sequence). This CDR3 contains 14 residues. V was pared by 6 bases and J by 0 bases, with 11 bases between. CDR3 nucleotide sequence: TGTGCCAGCAGCTTAATAGGGGTGAACACTGAAGCTTTCTTT. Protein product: CASSLIGVNTEAFF.

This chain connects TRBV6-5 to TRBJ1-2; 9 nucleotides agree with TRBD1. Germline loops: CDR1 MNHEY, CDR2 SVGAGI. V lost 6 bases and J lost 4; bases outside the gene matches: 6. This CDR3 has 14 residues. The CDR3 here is CASRQGASFYGYTF. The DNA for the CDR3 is TGTGCCAGCAGACAGGGGGCATCCTTCTATGGCTACACCTTC.

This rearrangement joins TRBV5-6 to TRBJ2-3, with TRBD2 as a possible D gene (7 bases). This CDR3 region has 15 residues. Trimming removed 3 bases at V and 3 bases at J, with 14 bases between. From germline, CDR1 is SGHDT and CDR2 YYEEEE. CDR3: CASSYQGGGTDTQYF. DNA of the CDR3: TGTGCCAGCAGCTATCAGGGAGGGGGGACAGATACGCAGTATTTT.